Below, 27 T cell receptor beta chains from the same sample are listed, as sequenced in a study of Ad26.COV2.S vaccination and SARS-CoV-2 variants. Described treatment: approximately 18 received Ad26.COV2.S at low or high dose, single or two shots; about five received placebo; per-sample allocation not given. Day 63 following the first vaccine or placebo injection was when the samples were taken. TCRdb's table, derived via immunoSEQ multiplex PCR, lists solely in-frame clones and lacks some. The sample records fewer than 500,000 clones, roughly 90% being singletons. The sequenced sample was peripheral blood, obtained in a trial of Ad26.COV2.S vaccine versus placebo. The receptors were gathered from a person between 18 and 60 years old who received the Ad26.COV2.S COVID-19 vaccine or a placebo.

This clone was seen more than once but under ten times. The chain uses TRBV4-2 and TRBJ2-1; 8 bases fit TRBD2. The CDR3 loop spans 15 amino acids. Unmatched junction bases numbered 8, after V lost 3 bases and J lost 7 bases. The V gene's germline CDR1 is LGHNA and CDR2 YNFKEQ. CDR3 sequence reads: CASSQSGSGGNEQFF. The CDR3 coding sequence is TGTGCCAGCAGCCAGAGCGGGAGCGGGGGTAATGAGCAGTTCTTC.

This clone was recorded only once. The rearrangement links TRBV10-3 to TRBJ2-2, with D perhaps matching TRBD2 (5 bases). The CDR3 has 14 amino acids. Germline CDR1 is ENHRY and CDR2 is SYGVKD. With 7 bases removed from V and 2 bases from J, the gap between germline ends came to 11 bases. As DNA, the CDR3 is TGTGCCATCAATCGGGGATTTAACACCGGGGAGCTGTTTTTT. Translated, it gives CAINRGFNTGELFF.

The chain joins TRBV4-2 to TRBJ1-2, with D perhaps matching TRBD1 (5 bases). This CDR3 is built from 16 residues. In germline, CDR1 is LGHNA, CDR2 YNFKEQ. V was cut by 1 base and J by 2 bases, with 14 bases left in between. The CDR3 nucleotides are TGTGCCAGCAGCCAAGGTTCGAGGGGCGAAAACTATGGCTACACCTTC. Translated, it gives CASSQGSRGENYGYTF.

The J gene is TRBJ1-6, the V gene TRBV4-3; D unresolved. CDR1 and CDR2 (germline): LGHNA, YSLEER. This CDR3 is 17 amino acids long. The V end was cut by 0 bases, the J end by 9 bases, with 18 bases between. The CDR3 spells CASSQDSPRAHLSPLHF. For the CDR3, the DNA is TGCGCCAGCAGCCAAGATTCCCCGCGGGCCCACCTTTCACCCCTCCACTTT.

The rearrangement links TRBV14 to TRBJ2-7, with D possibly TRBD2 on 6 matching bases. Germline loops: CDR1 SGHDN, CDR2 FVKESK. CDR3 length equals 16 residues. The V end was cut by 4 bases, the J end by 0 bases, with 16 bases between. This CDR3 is CASSPHLAGSSYEQYF. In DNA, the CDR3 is TGTGCCAGCAGCCCCCATTTGGCGGGAAGCTCCTACGAGCAGTACTTC.

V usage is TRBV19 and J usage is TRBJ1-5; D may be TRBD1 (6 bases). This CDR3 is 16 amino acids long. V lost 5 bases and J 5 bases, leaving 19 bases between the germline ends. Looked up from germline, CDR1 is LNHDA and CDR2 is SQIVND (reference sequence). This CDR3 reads CASSPAGTITDQPQHF. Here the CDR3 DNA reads TGTGCCAGTAGTCCCGCCGGGACAATCACCGATCAGCCCCAGCATTTT. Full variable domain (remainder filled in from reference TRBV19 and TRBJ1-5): DGGITQSPKYLFRKEGQNVTLSCEQNLNHDAMYWYRQDPGQGLRLIYYSQIVNDFQKGDIAEGYSVSREKKESFPLTVTSAQKNPTAFYLCASSPAGTITDQPQHFGDGTRLSIL.

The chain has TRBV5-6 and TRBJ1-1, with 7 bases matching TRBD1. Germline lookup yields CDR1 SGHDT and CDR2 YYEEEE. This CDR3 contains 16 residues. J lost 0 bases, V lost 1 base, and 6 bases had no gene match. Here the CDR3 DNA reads TGTGCCAGCAGCTTGAAAGGGGGCGCGGTGAACACTGAAGCTTTCTTT. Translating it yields CASSLKGGAVNTEAFF.

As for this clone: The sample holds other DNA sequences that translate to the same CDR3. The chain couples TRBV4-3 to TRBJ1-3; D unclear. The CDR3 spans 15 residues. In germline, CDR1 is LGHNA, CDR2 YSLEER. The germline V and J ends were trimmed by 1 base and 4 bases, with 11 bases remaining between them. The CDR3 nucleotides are TGCGCCAGCAGCCAAGTTTCGGGAGACGGAAACACCATATATTTT. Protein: CASSQVSGDGNTIYF.

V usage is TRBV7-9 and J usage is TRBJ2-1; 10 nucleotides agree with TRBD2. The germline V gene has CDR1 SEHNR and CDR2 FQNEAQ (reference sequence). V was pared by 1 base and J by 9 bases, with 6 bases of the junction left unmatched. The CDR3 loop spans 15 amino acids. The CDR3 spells CASSLGASGSFEQFF. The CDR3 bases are TGTGCCAGCAGCTTAGGGGCTAGCGGGAGTTTTGAGCAGTTCTTC.

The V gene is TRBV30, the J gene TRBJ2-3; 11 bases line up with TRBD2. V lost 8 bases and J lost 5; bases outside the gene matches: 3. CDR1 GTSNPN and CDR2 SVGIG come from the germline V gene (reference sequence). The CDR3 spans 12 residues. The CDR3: CALGLAGDTQYF. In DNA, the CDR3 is TGTGCCCTAGGACTAGCGGGAGATACGCAGTATTTT.

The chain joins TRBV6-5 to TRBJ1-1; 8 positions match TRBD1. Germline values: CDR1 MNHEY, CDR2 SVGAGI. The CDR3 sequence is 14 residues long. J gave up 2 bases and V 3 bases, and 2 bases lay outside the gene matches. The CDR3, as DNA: TGTGCCAGCAGTTATACAGGGGGAAACACTGAAGCTTTCTTT. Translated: CASSYTGGNTEAFF.

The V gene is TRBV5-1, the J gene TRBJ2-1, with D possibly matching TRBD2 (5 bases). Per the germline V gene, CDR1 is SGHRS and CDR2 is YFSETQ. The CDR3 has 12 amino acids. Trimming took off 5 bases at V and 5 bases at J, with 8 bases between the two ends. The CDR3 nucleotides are TGCGCCAGCAGGAGGGAGAACAATGAGCAGTTCTTC. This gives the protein CASRRENNEQFF.

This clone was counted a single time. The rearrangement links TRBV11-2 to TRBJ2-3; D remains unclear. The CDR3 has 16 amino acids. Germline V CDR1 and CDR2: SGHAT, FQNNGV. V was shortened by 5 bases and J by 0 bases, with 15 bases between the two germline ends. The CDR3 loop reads CASSQKVGASTDTQYF. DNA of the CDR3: TGTGCCAGCAGCCAAAAAGTGGGCGCAAGCACAGATACGCAGTATTTT.

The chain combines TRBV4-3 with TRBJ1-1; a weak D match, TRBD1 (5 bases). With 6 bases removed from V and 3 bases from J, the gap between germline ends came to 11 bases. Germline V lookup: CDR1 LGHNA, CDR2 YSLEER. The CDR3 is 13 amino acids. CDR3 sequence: CASRDTFYTEAFF. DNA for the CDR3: TGCGCCAGCAGGGACACCTTTTACACTGAAGCTTTCTTT.

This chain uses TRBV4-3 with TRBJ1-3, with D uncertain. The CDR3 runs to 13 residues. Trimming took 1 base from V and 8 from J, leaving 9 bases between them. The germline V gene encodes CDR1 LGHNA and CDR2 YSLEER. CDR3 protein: CASSQGYGDTIYF. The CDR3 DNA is TGCGCCAGCAGCCAAGGGTACGGAGACACCATATATTTT.

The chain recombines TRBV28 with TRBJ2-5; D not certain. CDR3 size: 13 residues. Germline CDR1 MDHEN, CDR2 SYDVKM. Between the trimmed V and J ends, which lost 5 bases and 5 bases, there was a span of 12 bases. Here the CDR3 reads CASSPNPWETQYF. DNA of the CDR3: TGTGCCAGCAGTCCCAATCCCTGGGAGACCCAGTACTTC. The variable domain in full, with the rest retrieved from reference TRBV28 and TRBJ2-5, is DVKVTQSSRYLVKRTGEKVFLECVQDMDHENMFWYRQDPGLGLRLIYFSYDVKMKEKGDIPEGYSVSREKKERFSLILESASTNQTSMYLCASSPNPWETQYFGPGTRLLVL.

The DNA of the CDR3 is TGTGCCATCAGTGGACCGGATTCAGGGGGGTTCTATGGCTACACCTTC. Translation: CAISGPDSGGFYGYTF. This rearrangement joins TRBV10-3 to TRBJ1-2, with 7 nucleotides matching TRBD1. The CDR3 runs 16 residues. Per the germline V gene, CDR1 is ENHRY and CDR2 is SYGVKD. V lost 4 bases, J lost 4 bases, and 12 bases stayed unmatched.

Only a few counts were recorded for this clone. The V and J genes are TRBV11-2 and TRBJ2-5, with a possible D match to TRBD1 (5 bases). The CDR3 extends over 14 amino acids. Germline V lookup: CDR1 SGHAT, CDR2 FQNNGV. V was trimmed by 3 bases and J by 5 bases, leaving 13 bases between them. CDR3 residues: CASSFQGGGETQYF. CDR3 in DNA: TGTGCCAGCAGCTTTCAGGGCGGTGGGGAGACCCAGTACTTC.

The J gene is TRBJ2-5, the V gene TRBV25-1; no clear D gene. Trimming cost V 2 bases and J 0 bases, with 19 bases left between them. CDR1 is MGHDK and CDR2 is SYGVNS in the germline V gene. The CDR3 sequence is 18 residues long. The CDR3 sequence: CASSEPLRVTYDQETQYF. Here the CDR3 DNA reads TGTGCCAGCAGTGAACCCCTACGGGTGACCTACGACCAAGAGACCCAGTACTTC. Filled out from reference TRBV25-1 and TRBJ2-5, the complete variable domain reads EADIYQTPRYLVIGTGKKITLECSQTMGHDKMYWYQQDPGMELHLIHYSYGVNSTEKGDLSSESTVSRIRTEHFPLTLESARPSHTSQYLCASSEPLRVTYDQETQYFGPGTRLLVL.

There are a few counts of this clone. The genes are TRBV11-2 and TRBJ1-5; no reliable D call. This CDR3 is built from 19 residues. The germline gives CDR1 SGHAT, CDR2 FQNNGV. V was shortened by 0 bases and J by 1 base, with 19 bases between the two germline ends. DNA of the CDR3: TGTGCCAGCAGCTTAGATGTAACCCGTGAGGAAGGGAGCAATCAGCCCCAGCATTTT. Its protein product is CASSLDVTREEGSNQPQHF.

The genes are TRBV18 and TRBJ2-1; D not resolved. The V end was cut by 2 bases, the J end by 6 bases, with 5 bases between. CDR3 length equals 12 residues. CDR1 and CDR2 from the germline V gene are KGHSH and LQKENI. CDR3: CASSPGRNEQFF. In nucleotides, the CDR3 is TGTGCCAGCTCACCAGGGCGCAATGAGCAGTTCTTC.

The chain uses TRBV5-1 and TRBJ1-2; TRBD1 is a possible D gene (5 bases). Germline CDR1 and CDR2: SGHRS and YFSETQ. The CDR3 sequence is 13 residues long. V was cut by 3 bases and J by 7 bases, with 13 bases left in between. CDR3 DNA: TGCGCCAGCAGCTCCATGACAGTCTTTGGCTACACCTTC. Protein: CASSSMTVFGYTF.

The CDR3 loop is CASSYNLGANYGYTF. Here the CDR3 DNA reads TGTGCCAGCAGTTACAACCTGGGAGCTAACTATGGCTACACCTTC. The genes are TRBV6-5 and TRBJ1-2; D uncertain. V lost 2 bases, J lost 0 bases, and 10 bases lay in between. Per germline, CDR1 MNHEY and CDR2 SVGAGI. The CDR3 is made up of 15 amino acids.

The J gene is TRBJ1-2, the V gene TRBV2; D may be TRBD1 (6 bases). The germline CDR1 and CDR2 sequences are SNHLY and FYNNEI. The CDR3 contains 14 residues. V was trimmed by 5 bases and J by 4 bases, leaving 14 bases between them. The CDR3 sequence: CASSYRDTIYGYTF. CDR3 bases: TGTGCCAGCAGTTACCGGGACACGATCTATGGCTACACCTTC.

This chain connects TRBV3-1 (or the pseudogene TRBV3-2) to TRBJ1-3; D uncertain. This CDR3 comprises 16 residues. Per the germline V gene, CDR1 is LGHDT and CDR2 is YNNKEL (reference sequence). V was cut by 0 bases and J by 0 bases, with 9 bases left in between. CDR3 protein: CASSQDKKPSGNTIYF. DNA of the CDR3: TGTGCCAGCAGCCAAGATAAGAAGCCCTCTGGAAACACCATATATTTT.

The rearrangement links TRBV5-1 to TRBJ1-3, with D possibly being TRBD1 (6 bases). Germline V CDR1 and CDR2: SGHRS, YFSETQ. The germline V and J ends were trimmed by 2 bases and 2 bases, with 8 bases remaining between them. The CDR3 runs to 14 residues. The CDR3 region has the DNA TGCGCCAGCAGCTTATGGGGGCCTGGAAACACCATATATTTT. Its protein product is CASSLWGPGNTIYF.

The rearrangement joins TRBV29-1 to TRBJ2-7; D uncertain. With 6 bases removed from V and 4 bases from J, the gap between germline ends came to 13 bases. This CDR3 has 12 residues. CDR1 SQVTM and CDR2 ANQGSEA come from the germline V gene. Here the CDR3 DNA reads TGCAGCGTAGAATACGGACCTTACGAGCAGTACTTC. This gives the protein CSVEYGPYEQYF.